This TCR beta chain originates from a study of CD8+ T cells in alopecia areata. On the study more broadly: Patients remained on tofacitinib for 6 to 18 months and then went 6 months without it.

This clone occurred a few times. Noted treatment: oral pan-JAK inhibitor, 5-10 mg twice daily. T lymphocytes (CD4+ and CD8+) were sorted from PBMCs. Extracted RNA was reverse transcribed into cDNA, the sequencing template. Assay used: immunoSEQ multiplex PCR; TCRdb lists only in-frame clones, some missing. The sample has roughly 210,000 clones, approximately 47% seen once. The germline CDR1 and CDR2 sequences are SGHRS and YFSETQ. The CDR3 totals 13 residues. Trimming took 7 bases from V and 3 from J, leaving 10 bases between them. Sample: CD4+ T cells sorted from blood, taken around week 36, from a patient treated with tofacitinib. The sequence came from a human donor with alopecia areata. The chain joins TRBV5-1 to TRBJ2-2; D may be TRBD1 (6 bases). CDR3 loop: CASGTYDTGELFF. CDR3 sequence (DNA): TGCGCCAGCGGGACATATGACACCGGGGAGCTGTTTTTT.